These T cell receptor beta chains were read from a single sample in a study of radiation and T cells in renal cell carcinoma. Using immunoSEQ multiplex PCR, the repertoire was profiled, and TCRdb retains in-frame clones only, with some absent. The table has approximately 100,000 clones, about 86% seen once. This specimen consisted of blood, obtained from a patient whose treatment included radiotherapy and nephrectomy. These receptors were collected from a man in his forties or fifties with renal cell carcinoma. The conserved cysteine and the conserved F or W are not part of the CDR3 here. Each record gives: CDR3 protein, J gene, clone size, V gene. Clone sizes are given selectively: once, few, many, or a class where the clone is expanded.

CDR3 protein: ATSRDRGREQF; J gene: TRBJ2-1; clone size: NA; V gene: TRBV15
CDR3 protein: ARGGASDTQY; J gene: TRBJ2-3; clone size: NA; V gene: TRBV7-9
CDR3 protein: ASSQVLGASTDTQY; J gene: TRBJ2-3; clone size: NA; V gene: TRBV4-1
CDR3 protein: ASLAHFLNTEAF; J gene: TRBJ1-1; clone size: NA; V gene: TRBV27
CDR3 protein: ASSPTGGAGSYEQY; J gene: TRBJ2-7; clone size: NA; V gene: TRBV18
CDR3 protein: ASSHSGGLVETQY; J gene: TRBJ2-5; clone size: NA; V gene: TRBV5-8
CDR3 protein: ASSTRTYTGELF; J gene: TRBJ2-2; clone size: NA; V gene: TRBV9
CDR3 protein: ASNLVQGGGYT; J gene: TRBJ1-2; clone size: NA; V gene: TRBV6-6
CDR3 protein: AWIKGGSNTGELF; J gene: TRBJ2-2; clone size: NA; V gene: TRBV30
CDR3 protein: ASSATGVQPQH; J gene: TRBJ1-5; clone size: NA; V gene: TRBV25-1
CDR3 protein: ASKFTGGHEQY; J gene: TRBJ2-7; clone size: NA; V gene: TRBV11-2
CDR3 protein: ASSASQSSGNTIY; J gene: TRBJ1-3; clone size: NA; V gene: TRBV9
CDR3 protein: AWSEGRSSGNTIY; J gene: TRBJ1-3; clone size: NA; V gene: TRBV30
CDR3 protein: ASSSRNEKLF; J gene: TRBJ1-4; clone size: NA; V gene: TRBV27
CDR3 protein: ASSPSTFPDTQY; J gene: TRBJ2-3; clone size: NA; V gene: TRBV13
CDR3 protein: ASSARVGSGTSVRTGELF; J gene: TRBJ2-2; clone size: once; V gene: TRBV6-1
CDR3 protein: ASSIQGIGSGYT; J gene: TRBJ1-2; clone size: few; V gene: TRBV19
CDR3 protein: ASSLTGDPNTGELF; J gene: TRBJ2-2; clone size: NA; V gene: TRBV7-3
CDR3 protein: ASSWTGTATTEAF; J gene: TRBJ1-1; clone size: NA; V gene: TRBV7-2
CDR3 protein: ASSPSGTDTQY; J gene: TRBJ2-3; clone size: few; V gene: TRBV5-1
CDR3 protein: ASSIEYGVGVEQY; J gene: TRBJ2-7; clone size: NA; V gene: TRBV19
CDR3 protein: ASSTVKIYSNQPQH; J gene: TRBJ1-5; clone size: few; V gene: TRBV28
CDR3 protein: ASSHQARGDYGYT; J gene: TRBJ1-2; clone size: once; V gene: TRBV4-1
CDR3 protein: ASSVTAGSSGNTIY; J gene: TRBJ1-3; clone size: NA; V gene: TRBV2
CDR3 protein: ASSPSAGNTEAF; J gene: TRBJ1-1; clone size: NA; V gene: TRBV5-5
CDR3 protein: ASSLAGLAGMQETQY; J gene: TRBJ2-5; clone size: NA; V gene: TRBV7-8
CDR3 protein: ASSFAGAETQY; J gene: TRBJ2-5; clone size: NA; V gene: TRBV7-2
CDR3 protein: ASSSQGGLTNTEAF; J gene: TRBJ1-1; clone size: NA; V gene: TRBV7-3
CDR3 protein: ASSEILGYEQY; J gene: TRBJ2-7; clone size: NA; V gene: TRBV2
CDR3 protein: ASSLDQLAAGDTGELF; J gene: TRBJ2-2; clone size: NA; V gene: TRBV11-2
CDR3 protein: ASSMDSQVSYEQY; J gene: TRBJ2-7; clone size: few; V gene: TRBV19
CDR3 protein: ASSLVGETQY; J gene: TRBJ2-5; clone size: NA; V gene: TRBV7-2
CDR3 protein: ASSAPGTGVFGGELF; J gene: TRBJ2-2; clone size: NA; V gene: TRBV19
CDR3 protein: AISEGDRGPQETQY; J gene: TRBJ2-5; clone size: few; V gene: TRBV6-1
CDR3 protein: ASSLSGVIVGETQY; J gene: TRBJ2-5; clone size: once; V gene: TRBV27
CDR3 protein: ASTGGRTSVQETQY; J gene: TRBJ2-5; clone size: once; V gene: TRBV28
CDR3 protein: ASSFGSGGEETQY; J gene: TRBJ2-5; clone size: NA; V gene: TRBV5-1
CDR3 protein: ASSLTPYSNQPQH; J gene: TRBJ1-5; clone size: NA; V gene: TRBV5-1
CDR3 protein: ASSPGGNTEAF; J gene: TRBJ1-1; clone size: few; V gene: TRBV19
CDR3 protein: ASSLGYSNQPQH; J gene: TRBJ1-5; clone size: NA; V gene: TRBV7-9
CDR3 protein: ASSVLSTRSTGELF; J gene: TRBJ2-2; clone size: NA; V gene: TRBV9
CDR3 protein: ASSPGGGDNEQF; J gene: TRBJ2-1; clone size: NA; V gene: TRBV7-9
CDR3 protein: SAGGGSNTGELF; J gene: TRBJ2-2; clone size: NA; V gene: TRBV29-1
CDR3 protein: ASSGLQGFLH; J gene: TRBJ1-6; clone size: NA; V gene: TRBV18
CDR3 protein: ASSVRIPSYEQY; J gene: TRBJ2-7; clone size: NA; V gene: TRBV2
CDR3 protein: ASSRQGNSNQPQH; J gene: TRBJ1-5; clone size: NA; V gene: TRBV10-2
CDR3 protein: ASSLARGGAGQETQY; J gene: TRBJ2-5; clone size: NA; V gene: TRBV5-1